The text below deals with one TCR beta chain. No antigen is known for it. The entry originates in a study of T cell responses to AZD1222 COVID-19 vaccine. The study, taken as a whole, reports: CD4 TCRs linked to vaccination spanned spike, dominating at 160-218 and 743-854. Close to half of all spike-specific TCRs reportedly target regions of the variants that are unmutated.

Sequenced by immunoSEQ multiplex PCR; TCRdb stores in-frame clones only, minus some. The table has roughly 97,000 clones, around 86% seen once; the top ten hold 3.3%. The CDR3 has 17 residues. The J segment lost 7 bases and the V segment lost 0 bases, leaving 6 bases of the junction unmatched. Germline lookup yields CDR1 LGHNA and CDR2 YSLEER. The V gene is TRBV4-3, the J gene TRBJ2-1; TRBD2 matches 13 bases. The TCR was taken from an adult who received the MenACWY meningococcal vaccine as a control. Specimen: peripheral blood, collected 28 days after the second dose of the MenACWY control vaccine. CDR3 region: CASSQDLTSGGRNEQFF. CDR3 bases: TGCGCCAGCAGCCAAGATCTGACTAGCGGGGGGAGGAATGAGCAGTTCTTC.